The clone carrying this T cell receptor beta chain has just a few counts. Its antigen remains unidentified. The data belong to a study of T cell repertoires in cytomegalovirus infection. Overall study context: Matching HLA type and CMV infection were both indicated by public TCR beta signatures.

Study findings and constraints: Across the ex vivo response, the dominant clonotypes were HLA-C-restricted CMV-specific TCR beta clonotypes. There were carriers of CMV plus the relevant HLA, and cumulative public TCR beta family frequency identified them.

TCRdb re-derived calls from the reads in MiXCR, one entry per CDR3 protein. Here the sample spans fewer than 300,000 distinct CDR3 sequences, around 25% being singletons. The sample was PBMCs. The receptor's source is a human donor in good health (CMV status not recorded). Some clones in this sample may be carry-over from other donors' samples.

The CDR3 spells CASSLGPDQETQYF. DNA of the CDR3: TGTGCCAGCAGCTTAGGGCCAGACCAAGAGACCCAGTACTTC. The rearrangement links TRBV11-3 to TRBJ2-5; D remains ambiguous. The CDR3 has 14 amino acids. Trimming took 1 base from V and 0 from J, leaving 6 bases between them. Per the germline V gene, CDR1 is SGHNT and CDR2 is YENEEA.